This TCR beta chain was found in a study of blood T cell repertoires in COVID-19. Study-level background: T cells, B-cell-depleted T cells, or PBMCs provided the cDNA or gDNA that served as material.

Original processing notes: It was from reference gene primer amplification that nucleated cell counts were estimated. Produced via immunoSEQ multiplex PCR; TCRdb's table is partial and in-frame only. The V and J calls and clone size come from that table; D and trimming were worked out from the DNA. The sample carries more than 300,000 clones, about nine tenths recorded once. Specimen: peripheral blood. The TCR originated in a woman between 50 and 59 years old with COVID-19, enrolled during active disease.

The CDR3: CASSRQGGNIQYF. CDR3 DNA sequence: TGCGCCAGCAGCCGACAGGGGGGGAACATTCAGTACTTC. V is TRBV5-1 and J is TRBJ2-4; TRBD1 matches 9 bases. J was trimmed by 7 bases and V by 4 bases; bases with no gene match: 3. CDR1 is SGHRS, CDR2 YFSETQ, per germline. CDR3 size: 13 residues.